These 15 T cell receptor beta chains were sequenced from one sample in a study of blood T cell repertoires in COVID-19. Data came from immunoSEQ multiplex PCR; TCRdb stores just in-frame clones and leaves some out. The repertoire consists of approximately 150,000 clones, with approximately 90% occurring once and the leading ten covering less than 5%. The specimen sequenced was PBMCs or T cells enriched from blood (not recorded which). These receptors were collected from a middle-aged woman who had been exposed to COVID-19.

The V gene is TRBV6-5, the J gene TRBJ2-2; tentative D call: TRBD1 (6 bases). Trimming took 7 bases from V and 5 from J, leaving 17 bases between them. The CDR3 spans 15 residues. The germline CDR1 and CDR2 sequences are MNHEY and SVGAGI. Here the CDR3 reads CASTSGTRGTGELFF. The CDR3 region has the DNA TGTGCCAGCACTTCAGGAACGAGGGGGACCGGGGAGCTGTTTTTT.

This chain uses TRBV5-4 with TRBJ2-1; 10 positions agree with TRBD2. The V segment lost 5 bases and the J segment 2 bases; nucleotides outside the gene matches: 7. The CDR3 is 16 residues long. The germline gives CDR1 SGHNT, CDR2 YYREEE (reference sequence). CDR3 protein: CASSQKLAGPYNEQFF. The CDR3 nucleotides read TGTGCCAGCAGTCAAAAACTAGCGGGACCCTACAATGAGCAGTTCTTC.

The V and J genes are TRBV11-1 and TRBJ2-1; 7 bases map to TRBD2. The CDR3 is 16 amino acids. V shed 5 bases, J shed 4 bases, and the junction held 11 bases outside the gene matches. Germline lookup yields CDR1 SGHAT and CDR2 FQDESV (reference sequence). The CDR3 DNA is TGTGCCAGCAGCCCCGGTTCGAGCGGGGCATACAATGAGCAGTTCTTC. This gives the protein CASSPGSSGAYNEQFF.

The chain is built from TRBV29-1 and TRBJ2-7, with D possibly matching TRBD1 (5 bases). CDR1 and CDR2 (germline): SQVTM, ANQGSEA. The CDR3 has 11 residues. The V gene lost 6 bases and the J gene lost 1 base, with 7 bases spanning the gap. In DNA form, the CDR3 reads TGCAGCGTCCAGGGATCCTACGAGCAGTACTTC. It is translated as CSVQGSYEQYF.

The chain couples TRBV10-3 to TRBJ1-4, with a weak D call TRBD1 (5 bases). CDR3 length: 15 amino acids. Trimming left V 1 base short and J 5 bases short, with 11 bases between. CDR1 and CDR2 from the germline V gene are ENHRY and SYGVKD. CDR3 sequence reads: CAISEWRDHNEKLFF. The CDR3, as DNA: TGTGCCATCAGTGAGTGGCGGGACCACAATGAAAAACTGTTTTTT.

The V and J genes are TRBV7-2 and TRBJ2-1, with TRBD2 matching 10 bases. Germline V gives CDR1 SGHTA, CDR2 FQGNSA. The CDR3 extends over 14 amino acids. The trim removed 4 bases at V and 9 bases at J, leaving 6 bases unmatched. This CDR3 is CASSSSGRATEQFF. CDR3 sequence (DNA): TGTGCCAGCAGCTCCAGCGGGAGGGCTACTGAGCAGTTCTTC.

The chain carries TRBV5-6 and TRBJ2-5, with 12 bases identical to TRBD1. Trimming took 1 base from V and 6 from J; bases not matched to a gene: 7. From germline, CDR1 is SGHDT and CDR2 YYEEEE. The CDR3 is 16 residues long. The CDR3 bases are TGTGCCAGCAGCTTGATAGGGACAGGGGGCAAAAAGACCCAGTACTTC. This encodes CASSLIGTGGKKTQYF.

V and J are TRBV18 and TRBJ1-1; 11 bases line up with TRBD1. The CDR3 length is 15 residues. Germline CDR1 KGHSH, CDR2 LQKENI. J gave up 1 base and V 4 bases, and 2 bases lay outside the gene matches. CDR3 coding DNA: TGTGCCAGCTCACAGGGACAGGGGGGGAACACTGAAGCTTTCTTT. It yields the protein CASSQGQGGNTEAFF.

The chain is built from TRBV27 and TRBJ1-1; 7 bases match TRBD1. CDR3 length: 15 residues. V trimming: 2 bases; J trimming: 1 base; junction bases outside the gene matches: 4. CDR1 is MNHEY and CDR2 is SMNVEV in the germline V gene (reference sequence). CDR3 protein: CASSLNPGGNTEAFF. Written as DNA, the CDR3 is TGTGCCAGCAGTTTAAACCCAGGGGGGAACACTGAAGCTTTCTTT.

CDR3 protein: CASNRGAGETQYF. As DNA, the CDR3 is TGTGCCAGCAACCGGGGGGCCGGAGAGACCCAGTACTTC. V gene TRBV7-8 combines with J gene TRBJ2-5; a possible D gene is TRBD2 (7 bases). The germline gives CDR1 SGHVS, CDR2 FQNEAQ. This CDR3 has 13 residues. Trimming removed 7 bases at V and 4 bases at J, with 13 bases between. The full variable domain, in which reference TRBV7-8 and TRBJ2-5 provide the parts outside the CDR3, is GAGVSQSPRYKVAKRGQDVALRCDPISGHVSLFWYQQALGQGPEFLTYFQNEAQLDKSGLPSDRFFAERPEGSVSTLKIQRTQQEDSAVYLCASNRGAGETQYFGPGTRLLVL.

The V call is TRBV7-2, the J call TRBJ1-5; tentative D call: TRBD1 (5 bases). The germline V and J ends were trimmed by 11 bases and 0 bases, with 20 bases remaining between them. This CDR3 is built from 16 residues. Germline lookup yields CDR1 SGHTA and CDR2 FQGNSA. The CDR3 coding sequence is TGTGCCTGCTCAGTCGGACACTCCTTTAGCAATCAGCCCCAGCATTTT. This codes for CACSVGHSFSNQPQHF.

J is TRBJ1-1 and V is TRBV14; D gene unclear. Germline V gene data show CDR1 as SGHDN and CDR2 as FVKESK. V lost 3 bases, J lost 0 bases, and 8 bases lay in between. The CDR3 has 14 amino acids. CDR3 bases: TGTGCCAGCAGCCAGCGGGTTCTGAACACTGAAGCTTTCTTT. It specifies CASSQRVLNTEAFF.

A single count supports this clone. The chain joins TRBV21-1 to TRBJ1-4; no DNA check was done on the table's D call, TRBD1. TRBV21-1 is annotated as a pseudogene. The CDR3 runs to 16 residues. CDR3 nucleotides: TGTGCCAGCAGCATGGGGACAGGCCCAACTAATGAAAAACTGTTTTTT. Residues: CASSMGTGPTNEKLFF.

The chain employs TRBV12-5 and TRBJ1-1; maybe TRBD1 (5 bases). Between the trimmed V and J ends, which lost 0 bases and 3 bases, there was a span of 14 bases. This CDR3 has 16 residues. Germline CDR1 is LGHNT and CDR2 is FRNRAP. CDR3 residues: CASGLVPRARHTEAFF. The CDR3 coding sequence is TGTGCTAGTGGTTTGGTACCCAGGGCCCGGCACACTGAAGCTTTCTTT.

This rearrangement joins TRBV6-4 to TRBJ2-1; 13 bases fit TRBD2. Trimming at V came to 7 bases and at J to 8 bases, leaving 8 bases not matched to a gene. This CDR3 contains 15 residues. Germline V gene sequence: CDR1 MRHNA, CDR2 SNTAGT. The CDR3 DNA is TGTGCCAGCACCGCCACTAGCGGGGGGGCAGATGAGCAGTTCTTC. It codes for CASTATSGGADEQFF.